This TCR beta chain was recorded in a study of T cells after yellow fever vaccination. Study overall: SMART-Seq v4 Ultra Low Input served to prepare low-cell-number fractions.

From germline, CDR1 is DFQATT and CDR2 SNEGSKA (reference sequence). This CDR3 has 15 residues. The ends lost 3 bases at V and 6 bases at J; junction bases unmatched: 11. In making TCR cDNA, 5'RACE template switching added a universal primer site and UMIs to it. TCRdb re-derived calls from the 5' RACE reads in MiXCR, one entry per CDR3 protein. The sample consists of 450,000 to 650,000 distinct CDR3 sequences, roughly 14% of them appearing once. General study findings and limits: Contamination of FACS-sorted repertoires by abundant clonotypes from the bulk population could occur. The CD4 and CD8 compartments had a small share of their clonotypes in common.

Ten or more counts support this clonotype. The antigen remains unidentified. The chain is built from TRBV20-1 and TRBJ2-7; 10 bases map to TRBD1. Source: PBMCs, taken on the day of the yellow fever booster vaccination. The receptor's source is a young man who received the YFV17D yellow fever vaccine. The CDR3 coding sequence is TGCAGTGCTAGGCGTCCGAGGACAGGGGGTGTCGAGCAGTACTTC. This codes for CSARRPRTGGVEQYF.